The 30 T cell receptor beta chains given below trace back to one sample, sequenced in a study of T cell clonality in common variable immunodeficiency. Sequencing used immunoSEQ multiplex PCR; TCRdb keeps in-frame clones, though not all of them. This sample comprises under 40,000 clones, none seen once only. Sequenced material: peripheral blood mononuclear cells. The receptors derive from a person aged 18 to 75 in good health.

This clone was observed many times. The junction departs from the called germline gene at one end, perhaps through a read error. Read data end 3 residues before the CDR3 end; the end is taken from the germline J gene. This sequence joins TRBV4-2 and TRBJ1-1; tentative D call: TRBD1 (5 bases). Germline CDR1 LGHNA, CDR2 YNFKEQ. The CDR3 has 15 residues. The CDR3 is CASSQDVPRAGEAFF. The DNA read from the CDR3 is TGCGCCAGCAGCCAAGATGTCCCCAGGGCCGGTGAA.

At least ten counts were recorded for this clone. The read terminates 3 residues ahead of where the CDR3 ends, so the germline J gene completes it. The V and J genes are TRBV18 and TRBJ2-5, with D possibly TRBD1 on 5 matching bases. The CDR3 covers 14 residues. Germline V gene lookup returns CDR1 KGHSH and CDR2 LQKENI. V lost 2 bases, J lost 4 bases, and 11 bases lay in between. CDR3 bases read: TGTGCCAGCTCACCAAGAGTAGGGGTAGAGACC. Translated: CASSPRVGVET. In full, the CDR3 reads CASSPRVGVETQYF. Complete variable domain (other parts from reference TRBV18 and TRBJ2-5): NAGVMQNPRHLVRRRGQEARLRCSPMKGHSHVYWYRQLPEEGLKFMVYLQKENIIDESGMPKERFSAEFPKEGPSILRIQQVVRGDSAAYFCASSPRVGVETQYFGPGTRLLVL.

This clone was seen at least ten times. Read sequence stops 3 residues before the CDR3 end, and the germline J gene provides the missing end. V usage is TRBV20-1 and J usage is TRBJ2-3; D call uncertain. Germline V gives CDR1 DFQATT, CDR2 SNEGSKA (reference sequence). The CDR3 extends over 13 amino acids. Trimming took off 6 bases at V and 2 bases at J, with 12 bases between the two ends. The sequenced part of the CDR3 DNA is TGCAGTGCCAGACGTGCGAACACAGATACG. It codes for CSARRANTDT. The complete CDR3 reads CSARRANTDTQYF.

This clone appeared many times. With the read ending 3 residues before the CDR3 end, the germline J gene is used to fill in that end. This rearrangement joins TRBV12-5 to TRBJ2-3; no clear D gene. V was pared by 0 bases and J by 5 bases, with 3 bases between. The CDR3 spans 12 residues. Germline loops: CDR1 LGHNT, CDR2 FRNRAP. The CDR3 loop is CASGLVLDTQYF. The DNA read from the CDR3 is TGTGCTAGTGGTTTGGTCCTAGATACG.

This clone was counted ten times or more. The CDR3 is CSDLGSAGTEAFF. The CDR3 bases that were read are TGCAGCGACCTAGGGTCAGCGGGCACTGAA. J is TRBJ1-1 and V is TRBV29-1; D is ambiguous. The read ends 3 residues before the CDR3 terminus; that terminus is restored from the germline J gene. The length of the CDR3 is 13 residues. With 7 bases removed from V and 4 bases from J, the gap between germline ends came to 16 bases. Germline-derived CDR1 and CDR2 are SQVTM and ANQGSEA.

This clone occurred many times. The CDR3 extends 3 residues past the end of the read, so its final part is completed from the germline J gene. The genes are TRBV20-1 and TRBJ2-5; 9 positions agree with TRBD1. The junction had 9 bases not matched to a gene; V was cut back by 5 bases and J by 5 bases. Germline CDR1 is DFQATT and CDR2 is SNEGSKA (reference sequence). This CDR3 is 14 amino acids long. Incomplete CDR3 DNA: TGCAGTGCTCATGGGACAGGGTGGAAGGAGACC. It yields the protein CSAHGTGWKET. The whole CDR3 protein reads CSAHGTGWKETQYF.

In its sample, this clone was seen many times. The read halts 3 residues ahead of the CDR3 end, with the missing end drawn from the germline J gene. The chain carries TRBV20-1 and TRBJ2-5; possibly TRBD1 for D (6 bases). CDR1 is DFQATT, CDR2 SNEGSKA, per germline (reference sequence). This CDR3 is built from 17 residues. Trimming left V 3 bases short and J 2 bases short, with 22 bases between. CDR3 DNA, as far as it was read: TGCAGTGCTAGGAAGTCCAGGGGACGTAAACAGCAAGAGACC. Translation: CSARKSRGRKQQET. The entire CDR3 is CSARKSRGRKQQETQYF.

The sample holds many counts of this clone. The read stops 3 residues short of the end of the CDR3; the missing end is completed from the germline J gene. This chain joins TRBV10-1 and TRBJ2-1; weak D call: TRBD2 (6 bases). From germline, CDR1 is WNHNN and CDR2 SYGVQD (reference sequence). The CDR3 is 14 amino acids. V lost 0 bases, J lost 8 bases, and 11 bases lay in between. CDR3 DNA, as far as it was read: TGCGCCAGCAGTGAGTCCGTTGGAGGGGATGAG. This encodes CASSESVGGDE. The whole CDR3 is CASSESVGGDEQFF.

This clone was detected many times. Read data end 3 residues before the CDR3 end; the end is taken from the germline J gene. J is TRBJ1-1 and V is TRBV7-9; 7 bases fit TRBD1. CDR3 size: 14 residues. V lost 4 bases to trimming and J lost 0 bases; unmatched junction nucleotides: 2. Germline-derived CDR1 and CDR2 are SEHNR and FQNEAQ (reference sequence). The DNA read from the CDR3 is TGTGCCAGCAGCTCGACAGGGCTGAACACTGAA. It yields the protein CASSSTGLNTE. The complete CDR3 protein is CASSSTGLNTEAFF.

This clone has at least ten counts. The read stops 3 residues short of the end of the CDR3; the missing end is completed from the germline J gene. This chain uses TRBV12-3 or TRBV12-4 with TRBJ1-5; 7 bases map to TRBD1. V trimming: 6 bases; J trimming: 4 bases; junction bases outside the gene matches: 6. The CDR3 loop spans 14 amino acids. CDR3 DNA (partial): TGTGCCAGCAGCCGGGACAGTTTTAATCAGCCC. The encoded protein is CASSRDSFNQP. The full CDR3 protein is CASSRDSFNQPQHF.

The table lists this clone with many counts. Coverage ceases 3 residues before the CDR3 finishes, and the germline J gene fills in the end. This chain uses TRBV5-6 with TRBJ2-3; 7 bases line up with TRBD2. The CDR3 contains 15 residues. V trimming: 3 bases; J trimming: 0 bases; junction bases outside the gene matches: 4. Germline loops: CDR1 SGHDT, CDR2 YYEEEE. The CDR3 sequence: CASSSSGASTDTQYF. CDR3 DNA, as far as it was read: TGTGCCAGCAGCTCTAGCGGAGCTAGCACAGATACG. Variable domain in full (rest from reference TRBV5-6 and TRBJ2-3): DAGVTQSPTHLIKTRGQQVTLRCSPKSGHDTVSWYQQALGQGPQFIFQYYEEEERQRGNFPDRFSGHQFPNYSSELNVNALLLGDSALYLCASSSSGASTDTQYFGPGTRLTVL.

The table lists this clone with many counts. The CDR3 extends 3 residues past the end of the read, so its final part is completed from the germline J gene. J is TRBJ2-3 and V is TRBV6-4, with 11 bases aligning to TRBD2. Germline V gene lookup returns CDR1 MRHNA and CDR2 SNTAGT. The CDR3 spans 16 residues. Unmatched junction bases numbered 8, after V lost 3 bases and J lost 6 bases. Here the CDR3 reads CASSEGTSGDLDTQYF. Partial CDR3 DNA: TGTGCCAGCAGTGAGGGGACTAGCGGCGATTTGGATACG.

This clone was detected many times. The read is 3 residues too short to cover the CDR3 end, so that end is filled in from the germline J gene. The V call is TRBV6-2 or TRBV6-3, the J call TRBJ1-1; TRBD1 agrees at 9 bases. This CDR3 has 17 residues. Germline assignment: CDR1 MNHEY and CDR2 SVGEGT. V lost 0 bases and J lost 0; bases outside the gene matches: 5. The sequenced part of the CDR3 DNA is TGTGCCAGCAGTTACTCGCCCGGACAGGGGCTGAACACTGAA. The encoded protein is CASSYSPGQGLNTE. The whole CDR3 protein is CASSYSPGQGLNTEAFF.

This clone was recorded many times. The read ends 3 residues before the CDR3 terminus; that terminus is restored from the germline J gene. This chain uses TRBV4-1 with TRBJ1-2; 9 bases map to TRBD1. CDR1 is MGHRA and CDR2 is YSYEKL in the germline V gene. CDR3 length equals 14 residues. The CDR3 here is CASSQQPGQGLYTF. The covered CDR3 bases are TGCGCCAGCAGCCAACAGCCGGGACAGGGCCTT.

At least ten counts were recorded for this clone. Partial CDR3 DNA: TGTGCCAGCTCCATGGACACGAACACTGAA. As protein: CASSMDTNTE. In full, the CDR3 is CASSMDTNTEAFF. The chain links TRBV18 to TRBJ1-1, with TRBD1 as a possible D gene (5 bases). The read ends 3 residues before the CDR3 terminus; that terminus is restored from the germline J gene. CDR3 size: 13 residues. The germline gives CDR1 KGHSH, CDR2 LQKENI. Between the trimmed V and J ends, which lost 6 bases and 1 base, there was a span of 9 bases.

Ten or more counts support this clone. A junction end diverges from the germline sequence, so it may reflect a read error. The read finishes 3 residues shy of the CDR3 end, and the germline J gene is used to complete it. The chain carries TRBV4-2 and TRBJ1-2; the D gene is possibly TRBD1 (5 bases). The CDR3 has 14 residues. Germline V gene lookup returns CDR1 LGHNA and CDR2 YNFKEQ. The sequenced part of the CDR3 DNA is TGCGCCAGCAGCCACGGGGGTACGGACTATGGC. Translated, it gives CASSHGGTDYG. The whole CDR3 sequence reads CASSHGGTDYGYTF.

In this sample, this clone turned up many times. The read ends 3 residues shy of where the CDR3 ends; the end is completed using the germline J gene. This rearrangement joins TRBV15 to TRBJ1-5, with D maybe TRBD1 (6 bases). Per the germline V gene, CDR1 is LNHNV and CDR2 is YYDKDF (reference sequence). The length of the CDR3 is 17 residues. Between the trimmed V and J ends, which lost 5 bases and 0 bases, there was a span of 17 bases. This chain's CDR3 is CATSRGAGIFSNQPQHF. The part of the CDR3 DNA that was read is TGTGCCACCAGCCGGGGGGCAGGGATTTTTAGCAATCAGCCC.

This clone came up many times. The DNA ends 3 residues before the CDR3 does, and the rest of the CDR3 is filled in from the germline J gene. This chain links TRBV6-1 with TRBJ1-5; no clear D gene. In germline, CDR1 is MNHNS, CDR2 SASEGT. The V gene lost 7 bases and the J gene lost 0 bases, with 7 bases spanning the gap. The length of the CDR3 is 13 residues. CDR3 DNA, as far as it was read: TGTGCCAGCATTGACGGTAGCAATCAGCCC. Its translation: CASIDGSNQP. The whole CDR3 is CASIDGSNQPQHF.

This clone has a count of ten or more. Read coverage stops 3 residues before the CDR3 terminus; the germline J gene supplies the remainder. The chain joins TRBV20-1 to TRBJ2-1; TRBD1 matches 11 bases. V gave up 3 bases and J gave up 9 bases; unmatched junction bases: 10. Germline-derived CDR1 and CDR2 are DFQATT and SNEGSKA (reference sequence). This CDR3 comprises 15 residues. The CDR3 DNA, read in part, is TGCAGTGCTAGGGGGGGGCCGGGACAGGGGGTTGAG. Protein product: CSARGGPGQGVE. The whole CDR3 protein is CSARGGPGQGVEQFF.

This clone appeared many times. The CDR3 is CSASSGEGEVFSYNEQFF. CDR3 DNA, as far as it was read: TGCAGTGCTAGCTCAGGGGAAGGTGAGGTGTTCTCCTACAATGAG. V is TRBV20-1 and J is TRBJ2-1; TRBD1 is a possible D gene (6 bases). The DNA ends 3 residues before the CDR3 does, and the rest of the CDR3 is filled in from the germline J gene. The CDR3 consists of 18 residues. Trimming pared 3 bases from V and 0 bases from J, leaving 21 bases between. CDR1 and CDR2 from the germline V gene are DFQATT and SNEGSKA (reference sequence).

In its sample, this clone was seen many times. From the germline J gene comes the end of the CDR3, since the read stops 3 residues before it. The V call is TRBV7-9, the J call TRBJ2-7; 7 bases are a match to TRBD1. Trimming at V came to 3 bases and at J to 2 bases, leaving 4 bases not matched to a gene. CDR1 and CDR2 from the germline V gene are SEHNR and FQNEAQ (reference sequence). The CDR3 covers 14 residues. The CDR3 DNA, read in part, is TGTGCCAGCAGCTTCACCCAGGGGGCCTACGAG. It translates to CASSFTQGAYE. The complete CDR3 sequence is CASSFTQGAYEQYF.

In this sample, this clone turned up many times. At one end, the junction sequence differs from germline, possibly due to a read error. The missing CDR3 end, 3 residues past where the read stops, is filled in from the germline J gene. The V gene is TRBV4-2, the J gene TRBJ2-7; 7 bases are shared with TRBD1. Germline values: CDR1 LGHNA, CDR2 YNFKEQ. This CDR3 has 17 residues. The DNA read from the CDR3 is TGCGCCAGCAGCCAGCTGCTCGCTGGGACAGCCAATAGCGAG. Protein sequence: CASSQLLAGTANSE. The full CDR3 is CASSQLLAGTANSEQYF.

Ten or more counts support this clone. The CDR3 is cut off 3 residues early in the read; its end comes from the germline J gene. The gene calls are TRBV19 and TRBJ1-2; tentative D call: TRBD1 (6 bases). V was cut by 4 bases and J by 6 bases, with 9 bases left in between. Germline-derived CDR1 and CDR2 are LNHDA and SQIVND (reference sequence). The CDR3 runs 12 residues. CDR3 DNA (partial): TGTGCCAGTAGTACAGGGGCGCATGGC. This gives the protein CASSTGAHG. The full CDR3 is CASSTGAHGYTF.

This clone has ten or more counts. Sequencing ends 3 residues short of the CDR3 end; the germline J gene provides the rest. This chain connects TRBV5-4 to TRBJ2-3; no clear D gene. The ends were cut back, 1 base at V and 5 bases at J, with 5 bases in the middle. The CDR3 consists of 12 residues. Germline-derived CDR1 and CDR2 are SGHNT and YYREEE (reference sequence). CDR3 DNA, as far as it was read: TGTGCCAGCAGCTTGACTGGAGATACG. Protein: CASSLTGDT. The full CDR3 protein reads CASSLTGDTQYF.

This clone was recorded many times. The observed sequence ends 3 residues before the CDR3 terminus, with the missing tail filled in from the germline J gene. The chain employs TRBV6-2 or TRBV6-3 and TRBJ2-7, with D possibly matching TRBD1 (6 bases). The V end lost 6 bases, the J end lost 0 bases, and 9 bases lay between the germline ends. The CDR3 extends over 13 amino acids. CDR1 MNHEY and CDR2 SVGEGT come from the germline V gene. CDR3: CASRLQGSYEQYF. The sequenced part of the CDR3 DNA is TGTGCCAGCAGATTACAGGGCTCCTACGAG.

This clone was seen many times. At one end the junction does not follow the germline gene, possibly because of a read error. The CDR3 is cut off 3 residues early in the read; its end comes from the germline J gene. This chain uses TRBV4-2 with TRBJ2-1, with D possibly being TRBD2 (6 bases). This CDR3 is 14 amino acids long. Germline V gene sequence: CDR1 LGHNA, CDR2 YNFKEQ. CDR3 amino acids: CASSQDASANEQFF. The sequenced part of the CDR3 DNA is TGCGCCAGCAGCCAAGACGCTAGCGCCAATGAG.

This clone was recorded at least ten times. The CDR3 sequence: CSASTGVYGYTF. Partial CDR3 DNA: TGCAGTGCCTCAACAGGGGTCTATGGC. The V gene is TRBV20-1, the J gene TRBJ1-2, with 7 bases lining up with TRBD1. The CDR3 end is not reached by the read, which stops 3 residues before it; the germline J gene fills it in. V lost 6 bases to trimming and J lost 4 bases; unmatched junction nucleotides: 5. Germline V gene data show CDR1 as DFQATT and CDR2 as SNEGSKA (reference sequence). The CDR3 is made up of 12 amino acids.

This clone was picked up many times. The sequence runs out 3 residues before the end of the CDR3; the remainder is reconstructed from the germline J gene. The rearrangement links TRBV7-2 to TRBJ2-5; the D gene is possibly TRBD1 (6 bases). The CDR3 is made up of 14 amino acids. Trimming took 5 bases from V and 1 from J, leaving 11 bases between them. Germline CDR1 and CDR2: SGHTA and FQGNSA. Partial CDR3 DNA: TGTGCCAGCAGCCAACCCAGGGGCCAAGAGACC. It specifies CASSQPRGQET. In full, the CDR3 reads CASSQPRGQETQYF.

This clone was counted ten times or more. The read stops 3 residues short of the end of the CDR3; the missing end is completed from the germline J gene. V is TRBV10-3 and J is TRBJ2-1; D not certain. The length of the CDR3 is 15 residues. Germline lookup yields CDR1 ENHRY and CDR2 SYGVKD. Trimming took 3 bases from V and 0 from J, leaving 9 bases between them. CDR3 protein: CAISDGLPSYNEQFF. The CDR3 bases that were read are TGTGCCATCAGTGATGGTCTACCCTCCTACAATGAG.

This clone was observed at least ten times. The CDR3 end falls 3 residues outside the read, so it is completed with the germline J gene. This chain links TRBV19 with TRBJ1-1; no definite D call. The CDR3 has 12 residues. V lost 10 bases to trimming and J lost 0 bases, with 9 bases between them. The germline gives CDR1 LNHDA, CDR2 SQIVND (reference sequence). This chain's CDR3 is CATRGLNTEAFF. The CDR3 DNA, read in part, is TGTGCCACTCGGGGTCTGAACACTGAA.